The 20 T cell receptor beta chains reported below all come from one sample, sequenced in a study of blood T cell repertoires in COVID-19. Some clones are missing from TCRdb's copy, which holds only in-frame ones; the method was immunoSEQ multiplex PCR. Among approximately 300,000 clones, about 82% were seen once, and the ten largest hold around 1.5%. The sequenced sample consisted of peripheral blood. The receptors were gathered from a woman between 50 and 59 years old with acute or convalescent COVID-19.

V usage is TRBV29-1 and J usage is TRBJ1-1; 7 positions agree with TRBD1. Trimming took 7 bases from V and 5 from J; bases not matched to a gene: 7. The CDR3 sequence is 12 residues long. The germline gives CDR1 SQVTM, CDR2 ANQGSEA. DNA for the CDR3: TGCAGCGCCACGTGGGGACAGACTGAAGCTTTCTTT. It is translated as CSATWGQTEAFF. The variable domain in full, completed from reference TRBV29-1 and TRBJ1-1, reads SAVISQKPSRDICQRGTSLTIQCQVDSQVTMMFWYRQQPGQSLTLIATANQGSEATYESGFVIDKFPISRPNLTFSTLTVSNMSPEDSSIYLCSATWGQTEAFFGQGTRLTVV.

For this clone: The same CDR3 also results from other DNA sequences found in this sample. This chain connects TRBV29-1 to TRBJ2-1; D is ambiguous. Germline V CDR1 and CDR2: SQVTM, ANQGSEA. The CDR3 totals 12 residues. V was trimmed by 4 bases and J by 6 bases, leaving 10 bases between them. The CDR3 DNA sequence: TGCAGCGTTGTTCCTGGCGGCAATGAGCAGTTCTTC. Its translation: CSVVPGGNEQFF.

The chain couples TRBV5-1 to TRBJ1-1; TRBD1 is a possible D gene (5 bases). Deletions cut 3 bases from V and 3 bases from J, with 9 bases between. There are 13 residues in the CDR3. Germline V lookup: CDR1 SGHRS, CDR2 YFSETQ. CDR3 protein: CASSWGLYTEAFF. CDR3 in DNA: TGCGCCAGCAGCTGGGGACTGTACACTGAAGCTTTCTTT. The whole variable domain, remainder taken from reference TRBV5-1 and TRBJ1-1, is KAGVTQTPRYLIKTRGQQVTLSCSPISGHRSVSWYQQTPGQGLQFLFEYFSETQRNKGNFPGRFSGRQFSNSRSEMNVSTLELGDSALYLCASSWGLYTEAFFGQGTRLTVV.

V usage is TRBV10-3 and J usage is TRBJ2-1, with 15 bases lining up with TRBD2. The ends lost 6 bases at V and 0 bases at J; junction bases unmatched: 9. This CDR3 has 19 residues. Germline values: CDR1 ENHRY, CDR2 SYGVKD. The CDR3 protein is CAISDPGTSGRSSYNEQFF. The CDR3 nucleotides read TGTGCCATCAGCGACCCGGGGACTAGCGGGAGGAGCTCCTACAATGAGCAGTTCTTC.

This chain connects TRBV4-3 to TRBJ1-5; TRBD1 matches 7 bases. CDR1 and CDR2 from the germline V gene are LGHNA and YSLEER. This CDR3 contains 12 residues. Unmatched junction bases numbered 3, after V lost 0 bases and J lost 13 bases. CDR3 sequence (DNA): TGCGCCAGCAGCCAAGATCGGGGACAGCAGCATTTT. Its protein is CASSQDRGQQHF.

A word on this clone: The germline gene is not matched at one end of the junction; a read error may be the cause. This chain links TRBV28 with TRBJ2-2; 9 nucleotides match TRBD1. The germline gives CDR1 MDHEN, CDR2 SYDVKM. CDR3 length: 19 residues. Here the CDR3 reads CASSLGTGTLSPNPGELFF. The CDR3 bases are TGTGCCAGCAGTTTGGGGACAGGGACGTTATCGCCGAACCCCGGGGAGCTGTTTTTT.

The CDR3 reads CASSAERRDSPLHF. In nucleotides, the CDR3 is TGTGCCAGCAGCGCTGAGAGGCGAGATTCACCCCTCCACTTT. This sequence joins TRBV2 and TRBJ1-6; D not certain. The CDR3 runs to 14 residues. The ends were cut back, 6 bases at V and 8 bases at J, with 14 bases in the middle. Germline CDR1 is SNHLY and CDR2 is FYNNEI.

The chain combines TRBV28 with TRBJ2-1, with D possibly being TRBD2 (6 bases). V shed 5 bases and J shed 6 bases, with 17 bases lying between them. This CDR3 is built from 15 residues. The germline V gene has CDR1 MDHEN and CDR2 SYDVKM. The DNA of the CDR3 is TGTGCCAGCAGTCCTGGCGGGGTGATGGGCAATGAGCAGTTCTTC. It specifies CASSPGGVMGNEQFF.

V usage is TRBV6-4 and J usage is TRBJ1-1, with a tentative D call TRBD1 (6 bases). The CDR3 has 14 residues. V lost 5 bases to trimming and J lost 4 bases, with 14 bases between them. Germline CDR1 reads MRHNA; CDR2 reads SNTAGT. CDR3 DNA sequence: TGTGCCAGCAGTAAACAGGGTTGGAGCACTGAAGCTTTCTTT. Its translation: CASSKQGWSTEAFF.

This chain connects TRBV7-2 to TRBJ2-3, with 7 positions matching TRBD2. The J segment lost 2 bases and the V segment lost 1 base, leaving 6 bases of the junction unmatched. The CDR3 is 16 amino acids. Germline values: CDR1 SGHTA, CDR2 FQGNSA. CDR3 protein: CASSLGLAATTDTQYF. CDR3 DNA: TGTGCCAGCAGCTTAGGGCTAGCGGCAACCACAGATACGCAGTATTTT.

The table lists this clone with a count of one. This chain uses TRBV3-1 (or the pseudogene TRBV3-2) with TRBJ2-3, with 9 bases aligning to TRBD1. V lost 0 bases to trimming and J lost 1 base; unmatched junction nucleotides: 5. CDR3 length: 17 amino acids. Germline V gene sequence: CDR1 LGHDT, CDR2 YNNKEL (reference sequence). As DNA, the CDR3 is TGTGCCAGCAGCCAAGATCTACGACAGGGGGGCACAGATACGCAGTATTTT. This sequence encodes CASSQDLRQGGTDTQYF.

In its sample, this clone was seen a few times. This sequence joins TRBV18 and TRBJ1-4; 7 bases are shared with TRBD1. The ends lost 6 bases at V and 2 bases at J; junction bases unmatched: 3. The germline V gene has CDR1 KGHSH and CDR2 LQKENI. The CDR3 extends over 14 amino acids. CDR3 loop: CASSLTGTNEKLFF. The DNA for the CDR3 is TGTGCCAGCTCGCTGACAGGGACTAATGAAAAACTGTTTTTT.

The genes are TRBV6-2 or TRBV6-3 and TRBJ1-1, with 10 bases lining up with TRBD1. Trimming cost V 5 bases and J 3 bases; bases outside gene matches: 6. CDR3 length equals 15 residues. The V gene's germline CDR1 is MNHEY and CDR2 SVGEGT. CDR3 DNA sequence: TGTGCCAGCAGTCTCCGACAGGGGGCTTACACTGAAGCTTTCTTT. Its protein is CASSLRQGAYTEAFF.

This chain links TRBV6-1 with TRBJ2-3, with TRBD2 matching over 11 bases. In germline, CDR1 is MNHNS, CDR2 SASEGT. This CDR3 is 16 amino acids long. V shed 5 bases and J 0 bases; nucleotides not matched to a gene: 4. CDR3 nucleotides: TGTGCCAGCAGTAAAGGACTAGCGGGTAGCACAGATACGCAGTATTTT. This codes for CASSKGLAGSTDTQYF.

The chain has TRBV7-9 and TRBJ2-7; D unclear. Looked up from germline, CDR1 is SEHNR and CDR2 is FQNEAQ (reference sequence). The germline V and J ends were trimmed by 5 bases and 6 bases, with 17 bases remaining between them. This CDR3 is built from 14 residues. The CDR3 sequence is CASSLGTPRGEQYF. CDR3 coding DNA: TGTGCCAGCAGCCTCGGCACCCCCAGAGGCGAGCAGTACTTC. Combining the CDR3 with reference TRBV7-9 and TRBJ2-7 gives the whole variable domain DTGVSQNPRHKITKRGQNVTFRCDPISEHNRLYWYRQTLGQGPEFLTYFQNEAQLEKSRLLSDRFSAERPKGSFSTLEIQRTEQGDSAMYLCASSLGTPRGEQYFGPGTRLTVT.

This clone occurred a few times. The J gene is TRBJ1-1, the V gene TRBV5-8; D unclear. V lost 0 bases and J lost 7, with 10 bases in between. CDR3 size: 13 residues. The germline CDR1 and CDR2 sequences are SGHTS and YDEGEE. The CDR3 sequence: CASSLDGGSEAFF. In nucleotides, the CDR3 is TGTGCCAGCAGCTTGGATGGCGGCAGTGAAGCTTTCTTT.

V is TRBV11-3 and J is TRBJ2-7, with D maybe TRBD2 (6 bases). CDR1 is SGHNT, CDR2 YENEEA, per germline. This CDR3 region has 14 residues. V was shortened by 5 bases and J by 5 bases, with 16 bases between the two germline ends. The CDR3 loop is CASSHEGLAHEQYF. Here the CDR3 DNA reads TGTGCCAGCAGCCACGAGGGACTGGCCCACGAGCAGTACTTC.

This clone was recorded once. The chain combines TRBV2 with TRBJ2-1; possibly TRBD2 for D (6 bases). Germline CDR1 is SNHLY and CDR2 is FYNNEI. The CDR3 runs 14 residues. V dropped 6 bases and J dropped 5 bases, with 14 bases sitting between them. The CDR3, as DNA: TGTGCCAGCAGATTAGCATGGGGGGACAATGAGCAGTTCTTC. It encodes CASRLAWGDNEQFF.

Details on this clone: At the DNA level, this CDR3 is encoded by other sequences in the same sample as well. The V and J genes are TRBV5-1 and TRBJ1-2, with 7 nucleotides matching TRBD1. The CDR3 has 14 residues. Germline V gene lookup returns CDR1 SGHRS and CDR2 YFSETQ. The trim removed 0 bases at V and 4 bases at J, leaving 3 bases unmatched. CDR3 loop: CASSLGQGPYGYTF. For the CDR3, the DNA is TGCGCCAGCAGCTTGGGACAGGGACCCTATGGCTACACCTTC.

The genes are TRBV21-1 and TRBJ1-2; the table names TRBD1, a call not compared with the DNA. TRBV21-1 is a pseudogene locus. The CDR3 contains 13 residues. DNA of the CDR3: TGTGCCCTCTGGGGCCCCCCTAACTATGGCTACACCTTC. As protein: CALWGPPNYGYTF.